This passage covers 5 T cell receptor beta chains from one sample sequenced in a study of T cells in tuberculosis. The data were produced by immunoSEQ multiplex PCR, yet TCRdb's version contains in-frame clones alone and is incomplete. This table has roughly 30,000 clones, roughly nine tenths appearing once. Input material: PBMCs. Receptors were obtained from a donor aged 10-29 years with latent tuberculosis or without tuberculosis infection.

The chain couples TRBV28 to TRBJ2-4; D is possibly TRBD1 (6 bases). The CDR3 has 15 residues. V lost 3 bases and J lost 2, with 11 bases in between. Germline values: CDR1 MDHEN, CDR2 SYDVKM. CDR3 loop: CASSLAGATKNIQYF. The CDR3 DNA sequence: TGTGCCAGCAGTTTGGCAGGGGCAACCAAAAACATTCAGTACTTC.

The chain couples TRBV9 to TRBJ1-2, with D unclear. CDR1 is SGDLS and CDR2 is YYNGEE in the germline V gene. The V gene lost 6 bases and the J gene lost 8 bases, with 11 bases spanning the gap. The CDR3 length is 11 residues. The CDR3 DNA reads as TGTGCCAGCAACGAGGATGACGGCTACACCTTC. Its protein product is CASNEDDGYTF.

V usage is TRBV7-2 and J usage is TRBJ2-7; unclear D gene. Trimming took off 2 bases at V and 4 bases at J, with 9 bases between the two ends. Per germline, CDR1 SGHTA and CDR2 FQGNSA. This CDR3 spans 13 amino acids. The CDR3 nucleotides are TGTGCCAGCAGCTTAAGAGAGGCATACGAGCAGTACTTC. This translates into CASSLREAYEQYF. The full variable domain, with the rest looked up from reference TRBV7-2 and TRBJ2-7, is GAGVSQSPSNKVTEKGKDVELRCDPISGHTALYWYRQSLGQGLEFLIYFQGNSAPDKSGLPSDRFSAERTGGSVSTLTIQRTQQEDSAVYLCASSLREAYEQYFGPGTRLTVT.

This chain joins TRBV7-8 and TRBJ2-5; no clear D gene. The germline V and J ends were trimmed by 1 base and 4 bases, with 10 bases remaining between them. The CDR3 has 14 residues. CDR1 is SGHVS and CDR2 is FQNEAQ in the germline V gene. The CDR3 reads CASSLDPGGETQYF. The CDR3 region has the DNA TGTGCCAGCAGCTTAGACCCGGGTGGAGAGACCCAGTACTTC. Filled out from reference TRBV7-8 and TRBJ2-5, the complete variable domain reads GAGVSQSPRYKVAKRGQDVALRCDPISGHVSLFWYQQALGQGPEFLTYFQNEAQLDKSGLPSDRFFAERPEGSVSTLKIQRTQQEDSAVYLCASSLDPGGETQYFGPGTRLLVL.

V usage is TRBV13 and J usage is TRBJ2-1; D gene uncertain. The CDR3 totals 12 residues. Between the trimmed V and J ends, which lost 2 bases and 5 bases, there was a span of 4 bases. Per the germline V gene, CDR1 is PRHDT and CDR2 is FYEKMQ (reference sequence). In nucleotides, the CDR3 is TGTGCCAGCAGCTTACGGGACAATGAGCAGTTCTTC. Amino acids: CASSLRDNEQFF.